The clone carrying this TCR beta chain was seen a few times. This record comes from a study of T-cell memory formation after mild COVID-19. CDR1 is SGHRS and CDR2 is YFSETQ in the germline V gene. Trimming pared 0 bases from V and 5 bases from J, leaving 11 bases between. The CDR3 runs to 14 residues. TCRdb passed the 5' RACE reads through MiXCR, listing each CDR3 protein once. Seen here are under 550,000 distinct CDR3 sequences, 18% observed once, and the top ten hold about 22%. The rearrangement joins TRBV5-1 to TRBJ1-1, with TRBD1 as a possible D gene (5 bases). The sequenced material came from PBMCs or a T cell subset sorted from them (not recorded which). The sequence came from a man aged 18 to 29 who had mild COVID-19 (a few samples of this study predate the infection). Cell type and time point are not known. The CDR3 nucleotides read TGCGCCAGCAGCTTGGTTCAGGGATCAACTGAAGCTTTCTTT. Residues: CASSLVQGSTEAFF.